These T cell receptor beta chains were read from a single sample in a study of memory CD4+ T cells and cytomegalovirus serostatus. Sequencing was performed with immunoSEQ multiplex PCR; in TCRdb, only in-frame clones are kept and a portion is missing. This table holds about 56,000 clones, 82% found once. The sample consisted of memory CD4+ T cells from blood. The receptor source for this set is an adult in good health and CMV-seronegative. CDR3s include the opening cysteine and the closing phenylalanine or tryptophan. A D gene is named only where the DNA matches it firmly. Not all rows give a size; the values are once, few, many and, for expanded clones, a class.

NA	TRBV7-9	TRBJ1-1	NA	TGTGCCAGCAGCTTATATGCCTCGGGCACTGAAGCTTTCTTT	CASSLYASGTEAFF
NA	TRBV5-6	TRBJ1-1	TRBD1	TGTGCCAGCAGCTCCGGGACAGGGGCTGGGGACACTGAAGCTTTCTTT	CASSSGTGAGDTEAFF
NA	TRBV6-5	TRBJ1-2	NA	TGTGCCAGCAGACGAAAAGGAGGATTCTATGGCTACACCTTC	CASRRKGGFYGYTF
NA	TRBV11-2	TRBJ1-1	NA	TGTGCCAGCAGCTCCCTTACGCGGGGGACTAACACTGAAGCTTTCTTT	CASSSLTRGTNTEAFF
NA	TRBV29-1	TRBJ1-4	NA	TGCAGCGTTACGCGAGGGGAAAAACTGTTTTTT	CSVTRGEKLFF
few	TRBV29-1	TRBJ2-3	TRBD1	TGCAGCGTTGTACGGGACAGGAACACAGATACGCAGTATTTT	CSVVRDRNTDTQYF
NA	TRBV18	TRBJ1-1	NA	TGTGCCAGCTCACCAAGCCTGAACACTGAAGCTTTCTTT	CASSPSLNTEAFF
few	TRBV27	TRBJ2-2	TRBD1	TGTGCCAGCAACAGCAGGGGGACCGGGGAGCTGTTTTTT	CASNSRGTGELFF
NA	TRBV2	TRBJ1-4	TRBD1	TGTGCCAGCAGCCAAAGACAGGGATGGGAGGAAAAACTGTTTTTT	CASSQRQGWEEKLFF
few	TRBV20-1	TRBJ1-1	NA	TGCAGTGCTAGACGTGACAGAGAAGCTTTCTTT	CSARRDREAFF
NA	TRBV28	TRBJ1-2	NA	TGTGCCAGCAGTTCGCGCGACACGGCTAACTATGGCTACACCTTC	CASSSRDTANYGYTF
NA	TRBV18	TRBJ1-1	NA	TGTGCCAGCTCACCAAACCCTTCGAACACTGAAGCTTTCTTT	CASSPNPSNTEAFF
NA	TRBV4-3	TRBJ1-5	NA	TGCGCCAGCAGCCAAAGCCAACGGCAGCCCCAGCATTTT	CASSQSQRQPQHF
NA	TRBV19	TRBJ1-2	TRBD1	TGTGCCTGGAACCCCGGACAGGGTCCAGGCTACACCTTC	CAWNPGQGPGYTF
NA	TRBV12-2	TRBJ1-2	NA	TGTGCAAGTCGCTCAAACAGTCCTTTCTATGGCTACACCTTC	CASRSNSPFYGYTF
NA	TRBV5-4	TRBJ1-2	NA	TGTGCCAGCAGCTTGAGGCTCGACTATGGCTACACCTTC	CASSLRLDYGYTF
NA	TRBV5-6	TRBJ1-5	TRBD1	TGTGCCAGCAGCCGATCCGGGACAGGGGAGACCCAGCATTTT	CASSRSGTGETQHF
NA	TRBV10-3	TRBJ2-5	NA	TGTGCCATCAGTATAAGAAAGGACGCATACCAAGAGACCCAGTACTTC	CAISIRKDAYQETQYF
NA	TRBV28	TRBJ2-5	NA	TGTGCCAGCAGTTTTCCGGGGTTAGAGACCCAGTACTTC	CASSFPGLETQYF
NA	TRBV7-9	TRBJ2-2	NA	TGTGCCAGCAGCCCAACAGTCGGGGAGCTGTTTTTT	CASSPTVGELFF
NA	TRBV6-5	TRBJ1-2	TRBD1	TGTGCCAGCAGTTACTCGAGGACAGGGAATGGCTACACCTTC	CASSYSRTGNGYTF
once	TRBV29-1	TRBJ1-2	TRBD1	TGCAGCGTTGAGTCAGCAGGGGGCAGGGGTGGCTACACCTTC	CSVESAGGRGGYTF
NA	TRBV19	TRBJ1-2	NA	TGTGCCAGCAGAGAGTCCACCCTGACTAACTATGGCTACACCTTC	CASRESTLTNYGYTF
NA	TRBV11-3	TRBJ1-1	NA	TGTGCCAGCAGCTTAAGGTACAACACTGAAGCTTTCTTT	CASSLRYNTEAFF
NA	TRBV29-1	TRBJ2-3	NA	TGCAGCGTTGGACAAAGGGGGGCAGATACGCAGTATTTT	CSVGQRGADTQYF
NA	TRBV6-4	TRBJ1-6	NA	TGTGCCAGCAGTGAACGTCAGGGATTACCCCTCCACTTT	CASSERQGLPLHF
NA	TRBV29-1	TRBJ1-2	NA	TGCAGCGGTCGCCAATCGGACAGATTGCGCCACTATGGCTACACCTTC	CSGRQSDRLRHYGYTF
once	TRBV2	TRBJ2-3	NA	TGTGCCAGCAGACAGCTTACAAACACAGATACGCAGTATTTT	CASRQLTNTDTQYF
NA	TRBV7-9	TRBJ2-1	TRBD2	TGTGCCAGCAGCTTAGAGTTGCGGGGGGGCAATGAGCAGTTCTTC	CASSLELRGGNEQFF
NA	TRBV4-2	TRBJ2-5	NA	TGTGCCAGCAGCCAAGAGCGGGGCGGCGTTGAGACCCAGTACTTC	CASSQERGGVETQYF
NA	TRBV5-5	TRBJ2-7	NA	TGTGCCAGCAGCTTGGACCGATACTCCTACGAGCAGTACTTC	CASSLDRYSYEQYF
NA	TRBV28	TRBJ2-3	NA	TGTGCCAGCAGTTTAAGGCGCACAGATACGCAGTATTTT	CASSLRRTDTQYF
NA	TRBV7-8	TRBJ2-5	NA	TGTGCCAGCAGCTATACCCCGGGACAACTCCAAGAGACCCAGTACTTC	CASSYTPGQLQETQYF
NA	TRBV27	TRBJ1-4	TRBD1	TGTGCCAGCAGTTCGACTTCACAGGGGGAAAAACTGTTTTTT	CASSSTSQGEKLFF
NA	TRBV6-1	TRBJ1-3	NA	TGTGCCAGCAGCTGGACAGAGTCCTCTGGAAACACCATATATTTT	CASSWTESSGNTIYF
few	TRBV7-9	TRBJ1-4	NA	TGTGCCAGCAGCACCCCGGGCAGCAAACTGTTTTTT	CASSTPGSKLFF
once	TRBV28	TRBJ1-2	NA	TGTGCCAGCAGTCTGAAGGGCTATGGCTACACCTTC	CASSLKGYGYTF
NA	TRBV28	TRBJ2-6	NA	TGTGCCAGCGTCCAAGGCAGGGCTAAGAGCTCTGGGGCCAACGTCCTGACTTTC	CASVQGRAKSSGANVLTF
NA	TRBV6-5	TRBJ2-1	TRBD2	TGTGCCAGCAGTTCATTAGCGGGGGTGCTAACAAATGAGCAGTTCTTC	CASSSLAGVLTNEQFF
NA	TRBV15	TRBJ2-5	NA	TGTGCCACCAGCATGACTCCGGGACAACTCCAAGAGACCCAGTACTTC	CATSMTPGQLQETQYF
NA	TRBV5-6	TRBJ2-3	TRBD2	TGTGCCAGCAGCTTTATAGCGGGGACCGATACGCAGTATTTT	CASSFIAGTDTQYF
NA	TRBV28	TRBJ2-5	NA	TGTGCCAGCAGTTTCCTGGAGACCCAGTACTTC	CASSFLETQYF
few	TRBV7-9	TRBJ2-3	TRBD2	TGTGCCAGCAGCCGACTAGCGGGGGCCCCCAGTTGGACGCAGTATTTT	CASSRLAGAPSWTQYF
NA	TRBV2	TRBJ1-3	NA	TGTGCCAGCAGCATATTTAACTCTGGAAACACCATATATTTT	CASSIFNSGNTIYF
NA	TRBV5-4	TRBJ2-3	TRBD1	TGTGCCAGCAGCTTGAAGGGGGCAGGAAGCACAGATACGCAGTATTTT	CASSLKGAGSTDTQYF
NA	TRBV6-1	TRBJ2-3	TRBD2	TGTGCCAGCAGTGAGGCGGGGGTAGGGCTAGCGAGGGTGGGAGATACGCAGTATTTT	CASSEAGVGLARVGDTQYF
NA	TRBV7-8	TRBJ1-1	NA	TGTGCCAGCAGCATCACGCGGAGGGCTCTAAACACTGAAGCTTTCTTT	CASSITRRALNTEAFF
NA	TRBV11-3	TRBJ2-1	TRBD2	TGTGCCAGCAGCTTGGGGGCGAGCGGGGGGGCGGCAAATGAGCAGTTCTTC	CASSLGASGGAANEQFF
few	TRBV7-6	TRBJ1-2	NA	TGTGCCAGCAGCTCCCTTCGGATCGACTATGGCTACACCTTC	CASSSLRIDYGYTF
NA	TRBV11-1	TRBJ2-1	TRBD2	TGTGCCAGCAGCTTAAGTCGGATAAGCGGGGGGAAACAGTTCTTC	CASSLSRISGGKQFF
NA	TRBV29-1	TRBJ2-7	NA	TGCAGCGTTGAAAAGACCAACGAGCAGTACTTC	CSVEKTNEQYF
NA	TRBV4-1	TRBJ1-1	NA	TGCGCCAGCAGCCAAGAGGGTCGGGGGGAACGTCGGAACACTGAAGCTTTCTTT	CASSQEGRGERRNTEAFF
NA	TRBV12-5	TRBJ1-1	TRBD1	TGTGCTAGTGGTTTCCAGGGGGCCACTGAAGCTTTCTTT	CASGFQGATEAFF
NA	TRBV11-2	TRBJ2-7	TRBD2	TGTGCCAGCAGCCCAGATAGCGGGGGCCCCTACGAGCAGTACTTC	CASSPDSGGPYEQYF